The 28 T cell receptor beta chains in this list originate from one sample, sequenced in a study of shared clonotypes between healthy human individuals. Clones were read by immunoSEQ multiplex PCR, and TCRdb kept only the in-frame ones, dropping some. The sample includes 2 million to 3 million clones, over 85% of them seen just once. Sequencing was carried out using naive CD4+ T cells sorted from blood. This sample's subset: CD45RA+ positively selected. Receptors were obtained from a man between 18 and 35 years old in good health.

V and J are TRBV6-1 and TRBJ2-3; 12 bases match TRBD2. Losses at the gene ends were 5 bases for V and 8 bases for J; bases not matched to a gene: 5. The CDR3 is 14 residues long. Germline assignment: CDR1 MNHNS and CDR2 SASEGT. The CDR3 protein is CASSLAGGKTTQYF. Written as DNA, the CDR3 is TGTGCCAGCAGTCTAGCGGGGGGGAAAACTACGCAGTATTTT.

The rearrangement joins TRBV10-3 to TRBJ2-1, with 7 bases matching TRBD2. V lost 3 bases, J lost 10 bases, and 9 bases stayed unmatched. CDR3 size: 14 residues. CDR1 ENHRY and CDR2 SYGVKD come from the germline V gene. CDR3 sequence reads: CAISEAGLKWEQFF. As DNA, the CDR3 is TGTGCCATCAGTGAAGCGGGACTCAAGTGGGAGCAGTTCTTC.

The genes are TRBV7-8 and TRBJ1-5; D unresolved. Germline V lookup: CDR1 SGHVS, CDR2 FQNEAQ. This CDR3 spans 16 amino acids. Trimming pared 5 bases from V and 4 bases from J, leaving 18 bases between. CDR3 sequence (DNA): TGTGCCAGCAGCCTAAATGTAGGGAAGGTAAATCAGCCCCAGCATTTT. Encoded protein: CASSLNVGKVNQPQHF.

The V and J genes are TRBV29-1 and TRBJ1-1, with D unclear. The length of the CDR3 is 14 residues. Germline V gene data show CDR1 as SQVTM and CDR2 as ANQGSEA. The V and J ends lost 5 bases and 0 bases respectively, with 13 bases between them. The CDR3 here is CSVCVAVMNTEAFF. The CDR3 DNA is TGCAGCGTTTGTGTAGCAGTCATGAACACTGAAGCTTTCTTT.

In nucleotides, the CDR3 is TGTGCCATCAGTGACGGGGGGTCGGAGAAGCAGTACTTC. Residues: CAISDGGSEKQYF. The chain combines TRBV10-3 with TRBJ2-5, with 7 nucleotides matching TRBD2. CDR3 length equals 13 residues. Trimming cost V 3 bases and J 11 bases; bases outside gene matches: 9. Per germline, CDR1 ENHRY and CDR2 SYGVKD.

Concerning this clone itself: Within the sample, other DNA sequences also encode this same CDR3. The chain has TRBV7-9 and TRBJ1-3; TRBD1 agrees at 7 bases. Germline V gene lookup returns CDR1 SEHNR and CDR2 FQNEAQ (reference sequence). This CDR3 region has 15 residues. V shed 4 bases and J 0 bases; nucleotides not matched to a gene: 3. Here the CDR3 DNA reads TGTGCCAGCAGCTCGGGACAGTCCTCTGGAAACACCATATATTTT. Protein: CASSSGQSSGNTIYF.

The rearrangement joins TRBV18 to TRBJ2-5, with D possibly matching TRBD1 (6 bases). The germline gives CDR1 KGHSH, CDR2 LQKENI. Trimming stripped 6 bases from V and 1 base from J, with 18 bases between. The CDR3 has 16 amino acids. The CDR3 reads CASSKLVQGLQETQYF. The CDR3 DNA sequence: TGTGCCAGCTCGAAGCTCGTCCAGGGGCTCCAAGAGACCCAGTACTTC.

This clone was observed a single time. The chain combines TRBV28 with TRBJ1-5, with D possibly matching TRBD1 (5 bases). The CDR3 covers 15 residues. V lost 7 bases, J lost 0 bases, and 13 bases lay in between. From germline, CDR1 is MDHEN and CDR2 SYDVKM. The DNA for the CDR3 is TGTGCCAGCACCCGGGGGGGGAATAGCAATCAGCCCCAGCATTTT. It encodes CASTRGGNSNQPQHF. Full variable domain (missing parts from reference TRBV28 and TRBJ1-5): DVKVTQSSRYLVKRTGEKVFLECVQDMDHENMFWYRQDPGLGLRLIYFSYDVKMKEKGDIPEGYSVSREKKERFSLILESASTNQTSMYLCASTRGGNSNQPQHFGDGTRLSIL.

Written as DNA, the CDR3 is TGTGCCAGCAGTTTGGGCAGGGGATTTATCGAGCAGTACTTC. It translates to CASSLGRGFIEQYF. The rearrangement uses TRBV28 and TRBJ2-7; TRBD1 is a possible D gene (6 bases). Trimming pared 3 bases from V and 6 bases from J, leaving 15 bases between. The CDR3 extends over 14 amino acids. CDR1 and CDR2 from the germline V gene are MDHEN and SYDVKM. The whole variable domain, remainder taken from reference TRBV28 and TRBJ2-7, is DVKVTQSSRYLVKRTGEKVFLECVQDMDHENMFWYRQDPGLGLRLIYFSYDVKMKEKGDIPEGYSVSREKKERFSLILESASTNQTSMYLCASSLGRGFIEQYFGPGTRLTVT.

This chain links TRBV12-5 with TRBJ2-3; D remains ambiguous. Germline CDR1 LGHNT, CDR2 FRNRAP. CDR3 length: 12 amino acids. V was trimmed by 5 bases and J by 8 bases, leaving 11 bases between them. The DNA of the CDR3 is TGTGCTAGTGGTGCCGACTGGGGTACGCAGTATTTT. Translating it yields CASGADWGTQYF.

The chain employs TRBV4-3 and TRBJ2-2; TRBD2 matches at 7 bases. The junction had 7 bases not matched to a gene; V was cut back by 0 bases and J by 6 bases. This CDR3 contains 16 residues. Germline values: CDR1 LGHNA, CDR2 YSLEER. CDR3 residues: CASSQDPIAGPGELFF. The CDR3 nucleotides read TGCGCCAGCAGCCAAGATCCGATAGCGGGCCCCGGGGAGCTGTTTTTT.

The V call is TRBV3-1 (or the pseudogene TRBV3-2), the J call TRBJ2-7; D ambiguous. Germline V gene data show CDR1 as LGHDT and CDR2 as YNNKEL (reference sequence). Trimming stripped 7 bases from V and 7 bases from J, with 5 bases between. CDR3 length equals 9 residues. The CDR3 DNA is TGTGCCAGCAAGAGGGAGCAGTACTTC. It encodes CASKREQYF.

This clone was seen more than once but under ten times. This sequence joins TRBV12-5 and TRBJ2-2; no definite D call. Trimming pared 1 base from V and 5 bases from J, leaving 5 bases between. The germline gives CDR1 LGHNT, CDR2 FRNRAP. This CDR3 comprises 13 residues. The CDR3 DNA sequence: TGTGCTAGTGGTTTGGCAGTAACCGGGGAGCTGTTTTTT. Its protein is CASGLAVTGELFF.

This clone has a single count. The V and J genes are TRBV7-8 and TRBJ2-3; 14 positions match TRBD2. The V gene's germline CDR1 is SGHVS and CDR2 FQNEAQ. The CDR3 length is 16 residues. V shed 4 bases and J 4 bases; nucleotides not matched to a gene: 4. The CDR3 DNA reads TGTGCCAGCAGCTCGGGACTAGCGGGAGCTGCAGATACGCAGTATTTT. Its protein product is CASSSGLAGAADTQYF.

This clone has just one count. The chain recombines TRBV10-1 with TRBJ2-7; 10 bases match TRBD2. V lost 10 bases and J lost 4; bases outside the gene matches: 7. Germline V gene lookup returns CDR1 WNHNN and CDR2 SYGVQD (reference sequence). The CDR3 covers 13 residues. In nucleotides, the CDR3 is TGCGCCACCGAGACTAGCGGGTTGTACGAGCAGTACTTC. It codes for CATETSGLYEQYF.

This clone came up a few times. The gene calls are TRBV9 and TRBJ2-7; perhaps TRBD2 as D (6 bases). The CDR3 is made up of 15 amino acids. CDR1 SGDLS and CDR2 YYNGEE come from the germline V gene. The V end was cut by 2 bases, the J end by 2 bases, with 14 bases between. CDR3 DNA: TGTGCCAGCAGCGTTGATGCCTCGGGGGCCTACGAGCAGTACTTC. As protein: CASSVDASGAYEQYF.

Worth noting for this clone: This sample also contains other DNA sequences that code for the same CDR3. The CDR3 loop reads CASSSTTYEQYF. CDR3 in DNA: TGTGCCAGCAGTTCTACGACGTACGAGCAGTACTTC. This chain joins TRBV6-5 and TRBJ2-7; D gene unclear. This CDR3 contains 12 residues. Germline V gene sequence: CDR1 MNHEY, CDR2 SVGAGI. The V end was cut by 4 bases, the J end by 4 bases, with 8 bases between.

The gene calls are TRBV9 and TRBJ2-3; 9 nucleotides line up with TRBD2. The V gene's germline CDR1 is SGDLS and CDR2 YYNGEE. The CDR3 is made up of 17 amino acids. The ends lost 0 bases at V and 4 bases at J; junction bases unmatched: 9. In DNA form, the CDR3 reads TGTGCCAGCAGCGTAGCTAGTCGAGCGGGGGGATCAGATACGCAGTATTTT. Translating gives CASSVASRAGGSDTQYF.

This rearrangement joins TRBV5-6 to TRBJ1-6; D gene ambiguous. Trimming took 6 bases from V and 7 from J, leaving 11 bases between them. The CDR3 loop spans 13 amino acids. Germline-derived CDR1 and CDR2 are SGHDT and YYEEEE. The CDR3 nucleotides are TGTGCCAGCACCAAACTGGTGAATTCACCCCTCCACTTT. This sequence encodes CASTKLVNSPLHF.

The V call is TRBV4-1, the J call TRBJ1-1, with D possibly TRBD1 on 6 matching bases. The germline CDR1 and CDR2 sequences are MGHRA and YSYEKL. Deletions cut 10 bases from V and 5 bases from J, with 17 bases between. This CDR3 contains 13 residues. CDR3 coding DNA: TGCGCCACCCGGGACGGGGGGCGGACTGAAGCTTTCTTT. Its protein is CATRDGGRTEAFF.

Comments on this clone: At the DNA level, this CDR3 is encoded by other sequences in the same sample as well. The rearrangement joins TRBV10-1 to TRBJ2-7; D gene uncertain. CDR1 is WNHNN, CDR2 SYGVQD, per germline (reference sequence). This CDR3 spans 9 amino acids. Trimming pared 6 bases from V and 4 bases from J, leaving 1 base between. The CDR3 is CASRYEQYF. The CDR3 DNA reads as TGCGCCAGCAGGTACGAGCAGTACTTC.

Details on this clone: Other nucleotide sequences in the sample specify the same CDR3. The chain is built from TRBV2 and TRBJ2-2; a weak D match, TRBD1 (6 bases). The germline V gene has CDR1 SNHLY and CDR2 FYNNEI. CDR3 length equals 14 residues. The V end was cut by 6 bases, the J end by 0 bases, with 8 bases between. Here the CDR3 reads CASRGDTNTGELFF. The CDR3 coding sequence is TGTGCCAGCAGGGGGGACACGAACACCGGGGAGCTGTTTTTT. Variable domain in full (rest from reference TRBV2 and TRBJ2-2): EPEVTQTPSHQVTQMGQEVILRCVPISNHLYFYWYRQILGQKVEFLVSFYNNEISEKSEIFDDQFSVERPDGSNFTLKIRSTKLEDSAMYFCASRGDTNTGELFFGEGSRLTVL.

This clone appeared a single time. The rearrangement uses TRBV5-8 and TRBJ1-3, with a tentative D call TRBD1 (5 bases). The CDR3 sequence is 15 residues long. Germline V lookup: CDR1 SGHTS, CDR2 YDEGEE. The V end lost 2 bases, the J end lost 7 bases, and 16 bases lay between the germline ends. The CDR3 DNA reads as TGTGCCAGCAGCTTCGGGAGAAGCGGGGCGAACACCATATATTTT. It codes for CASSFGRSGANTIYF.

Concerning this clone: The same CDR3 arises from other DNA sequences in this sample as well. The chain combines TRBV5-1 with TRBJ1-6, with 10 bases identical to TRBD1. The CDR3 contains 16 residues. V was pared by 0 bases and J by 4 bases, with 1 base of the junction left unmatched. The V gene's germline CDR1 is SGHRS and CDR2 YFSETQ. This CDR3 reads CASSLGGQGYNSPLHF. The CDR3, as DNA: TGCGCCAGCAGCTTGGGGGGACAGGGGTATAATTCACCCCTCCACTTT.

The chain combines TRBV7-9 with TRBJ1-6; TRBD1 aligns across 7 bases. This CDR3 contains 16 residues. Per germline, CDR1 SEHNR and CDR2 FQNEAQ (reference sequence). V was clipped by 6 bases and J by 7 bases; unmatched bases: 12. For the CDR3, the DNA is TGTGCCAGCAGTTTTAGAGGGACAGTCGCGAATTCACCCCTCCACTTT. It is translated as CASSFRGTVANSPLHF.

The chain couples TRBV18 to TRBJ2-5; 8 bases agree with TRBD1. CDR1 is KGHSH and CDR2 is LQKENI in the germline V gene. Trimming removed 6 bases from V and 2 bases from J; junction bases left unmatched: 11. The CDR3 covers 16 residues. The CDR3: CASSQNRGSRQETQYF. CDR3 bases: TGTGCCAGCTCGCAAAACAGGGGGAGCCGGCAAGAGACCCAGTACTTC.

The chain has TRBV27 and TRBJ1-3; possible D gene TRBD1, 5 bases. Between the trimmed V and J ends, which lost 7 bases and 0 bases, there was a span of 10 bases. Germline V lookup: CDR1 MNHEY, CDR2 SMNVEV (reference sequence). This CDR3 region has 14 residues. The DNA for the CDR3 is TGTGCCAGCATGGGGGTGAACTCTGGAAACACCATATATTTT. This codes for CASMGVNSGNTIYF.

The CDR3 nucleotides read TGTGCCAGCAGTCTTAGGACAGGGCACGAGCAGTACTTC. It is translated as CASSLRTGHEQYF. The chain combines TRBV6-5 with TRBJ2-7; 8 nucleotides line up with TRBD1. CDR1 is MNHEY, CDR2 SVGAGI, per germline. The CDR3 has 13 amino acids. With 5 bases clipped from V and 5 bases from J, the junction kept 5 bases outside the gene matches.